The TCR beta chain under discussion was sequenced for a study of T cell repertoires in cytomegalovirus infection. Study background: Public TCR beta signatures were indicative of both CMV infection and a matching HLA type. The study, taken as a whole, reports: The ex vivo response showed dominance by HLA-C-restricted CMV-specific TCR beta clonotypes. Of the TCR beta families, the public ones yielded a cumulative frequency that identified carriers of CMV plus the relevant HLA.

TCRdb fed the reads into MiXCR, producing one record per CDR3 protein. The sample includes hundreds of thousands of distinct CDR3 sequences, roughly 9.3% of them seen just once. There are 14 residues in the CDR3. Per the germline V gene, CDR1 is DFQATT and CDR2 is SNEGSKA (reference sequence). There are many counts of this clonotype. Its antigen is still unknown. The junction shows a germline mismatch at one end, possibly a read error. The sample comprised PBMCs. This clonotype was obtained from a human donor in good health (CMV status not recorded). Some clones in this sample may be carry-over from other donors' samples. The J gene is TRBJ2-3, the V gene TRBV20-1; D could derive from TRBD1 or TRBD2 (5 bases each). The CDR3 DNA follows: TGCAGTGCCAGAGGGGAACATTGGACAGATACGCAGTATTTT. Its protein product is CSARGEHWTDTQYF.